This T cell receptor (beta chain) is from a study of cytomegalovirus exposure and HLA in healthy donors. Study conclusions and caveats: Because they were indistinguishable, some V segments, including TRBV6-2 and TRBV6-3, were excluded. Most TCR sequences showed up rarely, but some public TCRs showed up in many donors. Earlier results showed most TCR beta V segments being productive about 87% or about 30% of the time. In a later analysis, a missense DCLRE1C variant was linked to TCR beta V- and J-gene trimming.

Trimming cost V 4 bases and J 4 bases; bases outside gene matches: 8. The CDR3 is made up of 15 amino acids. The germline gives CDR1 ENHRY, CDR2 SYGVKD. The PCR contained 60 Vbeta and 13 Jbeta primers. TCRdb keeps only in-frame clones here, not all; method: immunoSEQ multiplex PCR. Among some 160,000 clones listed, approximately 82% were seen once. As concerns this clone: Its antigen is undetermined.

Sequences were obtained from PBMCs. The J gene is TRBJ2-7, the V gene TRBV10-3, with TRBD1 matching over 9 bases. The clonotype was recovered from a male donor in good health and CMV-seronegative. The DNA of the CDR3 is TGTGCCATCAGTGGACCGGGACAGGGACTATACGAGCAGTACTTC. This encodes CAISGPGQGLYEQYF.